This paragraph reports one T cell receptor beta chain. In the authors' methods: By means of reference gene primer amplification, nucleated cell counts were estimated. Method: immunoSEQ multiplex PCR; TCRdb's copy keeps in-frame clones and lacks some. Clone size and the V and J calls come from that table; the DNA yielded D and trimming. The table has over 20,000 clones, approximately 88% seen once. The V and J ends lost 7 bases and 2 bases, in that order; junction bases with no gene match: 3. The CDR3 sequence is 13 residues long. CDR1 is SQVTM, CDR2 ANQGSEA, per germline. The data belong to a study of blood T cell repertoires in COVID-19. Study context: The cDNA or gDNA used as material had been derived from T cells, B-cell-depleted T cells, or PBMCs.

J is TRBJ2-3 and V is TRBV29-1; 10 bases fit TRBD1. This sequence originates from a human donor in a cohort sampled during active COVID-19. The specimen sequenced was peripheral blood. CDR3 protein: CSADRGNTDTQYF. The CDR3 nucleotides read TGCAGCGCGGACAGGGGGAACACAGATACGCAGTATTTT.